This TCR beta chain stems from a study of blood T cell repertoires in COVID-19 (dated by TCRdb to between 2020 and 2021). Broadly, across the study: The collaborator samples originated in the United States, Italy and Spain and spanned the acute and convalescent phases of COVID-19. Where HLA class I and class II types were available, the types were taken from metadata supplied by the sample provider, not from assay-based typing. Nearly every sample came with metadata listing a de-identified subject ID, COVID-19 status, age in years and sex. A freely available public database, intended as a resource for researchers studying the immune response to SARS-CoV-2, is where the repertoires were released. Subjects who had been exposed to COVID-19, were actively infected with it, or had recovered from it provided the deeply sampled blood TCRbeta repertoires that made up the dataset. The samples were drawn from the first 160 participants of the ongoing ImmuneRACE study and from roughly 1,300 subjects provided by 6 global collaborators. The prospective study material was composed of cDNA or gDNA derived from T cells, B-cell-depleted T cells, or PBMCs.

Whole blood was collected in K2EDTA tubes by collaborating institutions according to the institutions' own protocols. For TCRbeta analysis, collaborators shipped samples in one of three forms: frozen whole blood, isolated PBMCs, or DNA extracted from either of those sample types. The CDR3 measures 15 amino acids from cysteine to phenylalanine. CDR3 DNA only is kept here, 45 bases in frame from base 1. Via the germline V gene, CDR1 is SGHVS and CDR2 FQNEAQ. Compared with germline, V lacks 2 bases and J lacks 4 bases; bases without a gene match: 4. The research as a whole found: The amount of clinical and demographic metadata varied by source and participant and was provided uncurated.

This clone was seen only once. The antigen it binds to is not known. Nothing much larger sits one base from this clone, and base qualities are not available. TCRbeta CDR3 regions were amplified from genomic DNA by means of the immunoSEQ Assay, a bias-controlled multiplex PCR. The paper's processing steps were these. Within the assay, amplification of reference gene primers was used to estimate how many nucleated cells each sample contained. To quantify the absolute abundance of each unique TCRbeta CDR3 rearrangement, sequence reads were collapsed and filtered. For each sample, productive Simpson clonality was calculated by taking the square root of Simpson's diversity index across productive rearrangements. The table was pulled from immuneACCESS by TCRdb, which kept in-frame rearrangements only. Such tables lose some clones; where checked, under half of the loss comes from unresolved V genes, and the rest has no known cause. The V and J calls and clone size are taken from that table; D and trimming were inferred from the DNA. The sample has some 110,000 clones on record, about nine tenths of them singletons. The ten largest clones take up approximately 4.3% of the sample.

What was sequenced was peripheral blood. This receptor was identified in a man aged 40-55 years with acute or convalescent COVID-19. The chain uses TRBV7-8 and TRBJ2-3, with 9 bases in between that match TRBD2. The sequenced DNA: TGTGCCAGCAGCTTAAGGGCGGGAGGGCCAGATACGCAGTATTTT. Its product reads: CASSLRAGGPDTQYF.